This TCR beta chain came from a study of T-cell reconstitution after alpha-beta-depleted transplantation in children. The CDR3 has 15 residues. Per the germline V gene, CDR1 is SGHRS and CDR2 is YFSETQ. Deletions cut 1 base from V and 5 bases from J, with 10 bases between. Unique molecular identifiers were used to barcode this TCRbeta library. TCRdb fed the PCR reads into MiXCR, producing one record per CDR3 protein. This table has about 580,000 distinct CDR3 sequences, about 23% appearing once. In this sample, this clonotype turned up a few times. The chain links TRBV5-1 to TRBJ1-6; D gene uncertain. Material: PBMCs, mostly from graft donor cells, obtained 360 days after TCRalphabeta/CD19-depleted stem cell transplant. The sequence was collected from a boy under three years old who had a stem cell transplant for acute myeloid leukemia, so the T cells may come from the graft donor. The CDR3 DNA is TGCGCCAGCAGCTTGCGGCCAGAAGATAATTCACCCCTCCACTTT. Its translation is CASSLRPEDNSPLHF.